This passage covers 16 T cell receptor beta chains from one sample sequenced in a study of T-cell reconstitution after alpha-beta-depleted transplantation in children. Unique molecular identifiers were used in preparing the TCRbeta library. From the PCR reads, TCRdb called clonotypes with MiXCR, one entry per CDR3 protein. The repertoire holds about 980,000 distinct CDR3 sequences, with roughly 29% as singletons. The source was PBMCs, mostly from graft donor cells, collected 360 days after TCRalphabeta/CD19-depleted stem cell transplant. These TCRs come from a boy in the first two years of life who had a stem cell transplant for SCID, so the T cells may come from the graft donor.

This clonotype showed up just a few times. The rearrangement links TRBV18 to TRBJ1-1; D possibly corresponds to TRBD1 (5 bases). The V and J ends lost 2 bases and 4 bases respectively, with 14 bases between them. CDR3 size: 15 residues. CDR1 is KGHSH and CDR2 is LQKENI in the germline V gene. The CDR3 loop is CASSPDQRRVTEAFF. The DNA of the CDR3 is TGTGCCAGCTCACCAGACCAACGCAGGGTCACTGAAGCTTTCTTT.

In this sample, this clonotype turned up many times. V is TRBV2 and J is TRBJ1-1, with 7 positions matching TRBD1. The junction had 4 bases not matched to a gene; V was cut back by 6 bases and J by 0 bases. CDR1 is SNHLY and CDR2 is FYNNEI in the germline V gene. The CDR3 length is 14 residues. CDR3 DNA sequence: TGTGCCAGCAGCGCCGGGACAGTGAACACTGAAGCTTTCTTT. Its protein product is CASSAGTVNTEAFF.

Only a few counts were recorded for this clonotype. The chain couples TRBV5-1 to TRBJ2-2; unclear D gene. Trimming took off 0 bases at V and 5 bases at J, with 14 bases between the two ends. This CDR3 comprises 16 residues. Germline CDR1 SGHRS, CDR2 YFSETQ. CDR3 residues: CASSLAFGPNTGELFF. CDR3 in DNA: TGCGCCAGCAGCTTGGCTTTTGGACCAAATACCGGGGAGCTGTTTTTT. Based on the CDR3 plus reference TRBV5-1 and TRBJ2-2, the full variable domain is KAGVTQTPRYLIKTRGQQVTLSCSPISGHRSVSWYQQTPGQGLQFLFEYFSETQRNKGNFPGRFSGRQFSNSRSEMNVSTLELGDSALYLCASSLAFGPNTGELFFGEGSRLTVL.

This clonotype was found a few times. The chain links TRBV27 to TRBJ2-2, with TRBD1 matching 7 bases. Germline V gives CDR1 MNHEY, CDR2 SMNVEV (reference sequence). Unmatched junction bases numbered 9, after V lost 7 bases and J lost 4 bases. This CDR3 has 15 amino acids. CDR3 coding DNA: TGTGCCAGCACTACGACAGGGCTCTTCACCGGGGAGCTGTTTTTT. Translating gives CASTTTGLFTGELFF.

Only a few counts were recorded for this clonotype. The chain uses TRBV4-1 and TRBJ1-1, with a possible D match to TRBD1 (5 bases). The CDR3 totals 15 residues. The V gene's germline CDR1 is MGHRA and CDR2 YSYEKL. Trimming shortened V by 7 bases and J by 3 bases, and 18 bases separated the two germline ends. The CDR3 bases are TGCGCCAGCACCCTTGCAGAGCGGGGGTACACTGAAGCTTTCTTT. It encodes CASTLAERGYTEAFF.

This clonotype has more than one count but fewer than ten. The CDR3 is CASKRGTEAFF. CDR3 in DNA: TGTGCCAGCAAGCGGGGTACTGAAGCTTTCTTT. The V and J genes are TRBV12-3 or TRBV12-4 and TRBJ1-1; D remains ambiguous. Trimming took off 7 bases at V and 5 bases at J, with 8 bases between the two ends. CDR3 size: 11 residues.

The gene calls are TRBV12-3 or TRBV12-4 and TRBJ1-1; D might be TRBD1 (5 bases). V lost 7 bases, J lost 1 base, and 13 bases lay in between. This CDR3 region has 14 residues. The CDR3 DNA reads as TGTGCCAGCACTCAATACGGGGCGAACACTGAAGCTTTCTTT. This sequence encodes CASTQYGANTEAFF.

The CDR3 spells CSAMGQGGQPQHF. Here the CDR3 DNA reads TGCAGTGCTATGGGACAGGGTGGTCAGCCCCAGCATTTT. This sequence joins TRBV20-1 and TRBJ1-5, with TRBD1 matching over 9 bases. V gave up 4 bases and J gave up 6 bases; unmatched junction bases: 4. The CDR3 runs to 13 residues. CDR1 and CDR2 from the germline V gene are DFQATT and SNEGSKA (reference sequence).

This clonotype occurred once. The chain joins TRBV14 to TRBJ2-7, with TRBD1 matching over 9 bases. V gave up 3 bases and J gave up 12 bases; unmatched junction bases: 6. The germline gives CDR1 SGHDN, CDR2 FVKESK. The CDR3 contains 12 residues. The CDR3 sequence is CASSQTGTGTYF. The CDR3 DNA is TGTGCCAGCAGCCAGACCGGGACAGGGACGTACTTC. Complete variable domain (other parts from reference TRBV14 and TRBJ2-7): EAGVTQFPSHSVIEKGQTVTLRCDPISGHDNLYWYRRVMGKEIKFLLHFVKESKQDESGMPNNRFLAERTGGTYSTLKVQPAELEDSGVYFCASSQTGTGTYFGPGTRLTVT.

This clonotype came up a few times. The chain is built from TRBV27 and TRBJ1-6; 10 nucleotides line up with TRBD1. Trimming took 4 bases from V and 6 from J; bases not matched to a gene: 0. CDR3 size: 14 residues. The germline V gene has CDR1 MNHEY and CDR2 SMNVEV (reference sequence). Here the CDR3 reads CASSWDRGNSPLHF. The CDR3 nucleotides are TGTGCCAGCAGTTGGGACAGGGGTAATTCACCCCTCCACTTT.

This clonotype was seen a handful of times. This chain connects TRBV9 to TRBJ2-5; TRBD2 matches 12 bases. Germline V gene lookup returns CDR1 SGDLS and CDR2 YYNGEE. The V and J ends lost 4 bases and 3 bases, in that order; junction bases with no gene match: 7. There are 16 residues in the CDR3. In DNA, the CDR3 is TGTGCCAGCAGCCCCCTGGCTAGCGGGGGGGAAGAGACCCAGTACTTC. It translates to CASSPLASGGEETQYF.

This clonotype was seen a handful of times. V usage is TRBV6-1 and J usage is TRBJ2-7; D may correspond to TRBD1 or TRBD2 (5 bases each). This CDR3 is built from 17 residues. Trimming pared 5 bases from V and 0 bases from J, leaving 20 bases between. The V gene's germline CDR1 is MNHNS and CDR2 SASEGT. This CDR3 is CASSRKGWGSSSYEQYF. CDR3 bases: TGTGCCAGCAGTAGGAAGGGTTGGGGGTCGAGCTCCTACGAGCAGTACTTC.

The chain recombines TRBV5-6 with TRBJ1-4; 10 positions match TRBD1. Trimming took 3 bases from V and 7 from J; bases not matched to a gene: 3. The germline V gene has CDR1 SGHDT and CDR2 YYEEEE. The CDR3 spans 14 residues. CDR3 sequence: CASSWDRGSEKLFF. The CDR3 DNA sequence: TGTGCCAGCAGCTGGGACAGGGGATCTGAAAAACTGTTTTTT.

The rearrangement links TRBV3-1 to TRBJ2-7; D is undetermined. Germline V gene lookup returns CDR1 LGHDT and CDR2 YNNKEL (reference sequence). CDR3 length: 15 amino acids. The V end lost 0 bases, the J end lost 3 bases, and 12 bases lay between the germline ends. For the CDR3, the DNA is TGTGCCAGCAGCCAAGAGGTGGGAACTCACTACGAGCAGTACTTC. It codes for CASSQEVGTHYEQYF.

The V gene is TRBV25-1, the J gene TRBJ2-5, with 9 bases fitting TRBD2. Germline values: CDR1 MGHDK, CDR2 SYGVNS. CDR3 size: 16 residues. V was pared by 5 bases and J by 3 bases, with 10 bases of the junction left unmatched. CDR3 residues: CASSPIRSSGEETQYF. CDR3 sequence (DNA): TGTGCCAGCAGTCCAATCCGGTCTAGCGGGGAAGAGACCCAGTACTTC.

In its sample, this clonotype was seen a few times. The V call is TRBV4-1, the J call TRBJ2-3; 7 positions agree with TRBD2. Germline V gene sequence: CDR1 MGHRA, CDR2 YSYEKL. J was trimmed by 5 bases and V by 0 bases; bases with no gene match: 2. The CDR3 is 14 residues long. CDR3: CASSQDGGGDTQYF. The CDR3 DNA follows: TGCGCCAGCAGCCAAGATGGGGGGGGAGATACGCAGTATTTT.